This entry is about one T cell receptor beta chain. Which antigen it targets is not known. No per-base quality is available; no much larger clone lies one base away. CDR1 and CDR2 are read off the germline V gene as SGDLS and YYNGEE. Trimming removed 4 bases from V and 7 bases from J, leaving 15 bases between the germline ends. The CDR3 starts with the cysteine, ends with the phenylalanine, and has 14 residues. CDR3 DNA is the only sequence kept; it has 42 bases, read in frame from the first base. What the treatment or condition label conveys for this sample: roughly 11-day PBMC culture with coronavirus spike peptide pools or control peptides (ViraFEST assay). The ViraFEST assay, used in the study, expanded antigen-specific T cells with peptide pools and then identified the expanded clonotypes through TCR sequencing. Positive SARS-CoV-2 PCR tests in the convalescent patients dated from March to December 2020, before Alpha, Beta and Delta variants emerged in the United States. Each well held fewer than 2.5 million PBMCs cultured with 9 to 10 ug/ml peptide pools in IMDM containing approximately 5% human AB serum and approximately 10 IU/ml IL-2. On days 3 and 7, half of the culture medium was replaced with fresh IL-2-containing medium. CD4+ T cells were isolated after approximately ten days of culture through negative selection using the EasySep CD4+ T cell isolation kit. Ficoll-Paque Plus gradient centrifugation was used to isolate PBMCs from whole blood, and the isolated PBMCs were then either used fresh or cryopreserved at -140C. Culture conditions were generally each tested in triplicate wells.

Library preparation employed PCR. At the Johns Hopkins FTIC core, DNA from the cultured CD4+ T cells underwent TCR sequencing with the Oncomine TCR Beta short-read assay. The QIAamp micro DNA kit was used to extract genomic DNA from the cultured CD4+ T cells. Oncomine TCR Beta libraries from cultured CD4+ T cells were pooled using unique dual indexes and sequenced on an Illumina iSeq 100. As for how the authors treated the data: Non-productive sequences were filtered out, and CDR3s that did not start with C, did not end with F or W, or were shorter than 7 amino acids were discarded. Antigen-specific clonotypes were identified with the MANAFEST web application by comparing peptide-stimulated wells with reference and other culture wells. For a clone to be called positive, the clone needed an FDR below 0.05, an odds ratio above 5, and a productive frequency above 0.1% in at least two of three replicate wells. A clonotype counted as cross-reactive if it showed significant expansion both in the SARS-CoV-2 spike wells and in at least one common cold coronavirus spike condition. Levenshtein distances (stringdist) and unrooted phylogenetic trees (ape) in R version 3.6.1 were used to assess CDR3 homology. In-frame beta chains were kept once TCRdb had trimmed the public reads at Q25 with fastp and called clones with MiXCR. Entries that share a CDR3 protein sequence are merged under the most common genes and DNA. For this entry, the V and J calls and clone size follow TCRdb and not the study's own pipeline. This sample has around 10,000 distinct CDR3 sequences in its table, and about 50% of those were observed once. Roughly 30% of the sample goes to the ten largest clones.

This sample was included in a study of vaccination and CD4 T cells after COVID-19 (dated by TCRdb to between 2021 and 2024). With regard to the full study: Convalescent patients had a positive SARS-CoV-2 result on nasal swab PCR, and of these patients, some ten had mild disease and one had severe disease. The convalescent cohort included six males and four females, with two Hispanic individuals, seven Caucasians, two Asians and one multiracial person. In around 9 COVID-19 convalescent patients and 4 infection-naive healthy vaccine recipients, researchers compared the spike-specific CD4+ TCR repertoire from before mRNA vaccination with the repertoire from after. Participants received two doses of either the Pfizer-BioNTech BNT162b2 vaccine (n=8) or the Moderna mRNA-1273 vaccine (n=2). Post-vaccine blood samples were collected a median of approximately eleven weeks after the second vaccine dose, ranging from roughly 13 to 250 days. Control cultures used a CEFX viral epitope pool as positive control, an HIV-1 Nef peptide pool as negative control, or no peptide. Overlapping spike peptide pools from SARS-CoV-2 and from the common cold coronaviruses HCoV-NL63, HCoV-OC43 and HCoV-229E were used as culture stimuli. Post-COVID blood samples from convalescent patients were collected a median of about 100 days after diagnosis, with a range of about 30 to 170 days. Overall study results and their limits: Relatively few convalescent patients were included in the study, and early timepoints after natural infection were not analyzed. In convalescent patients, nearly all vaccine-specific clones (304 of 307) were found to be mono-reactive for SARS-CoV-2 spike rather than cross-reactive with common cold coronaviruses. Among the post-vaccine SARS-CoV-2-reactive clones in convalescent patients, a median approximately 86% showed up only after vaccination, which suggests vaccine-specific priming. The median number of SARS-CoV-2-reactive clonotypes rose from fewer than 25 after infection to 30 to 45 after vaccination, but the change was not significant.

The sequence was obtained from a human donor who had recovered from COVID-19. The sample was CD4+ T cells from blood, cultured in vitro. The chain joins TRBV9 to TRBJ2-1; no D gene can be assigned with confidence. The CDR3 has the sequence CASSPRGPWNEQFF. The DNA is as follows: TGTGCCAGCAGCCCTCGCGGCCCTTGGAATGAGCAGTTCTTC.